This record concerns one T cell receptor (beta chain) sequence. The CDR3 has 14 residues. Germline CDR1 is LGHDT and CDR2 is YNNKEL (reference sequence). Between the trimmed V and J ends, which lost 5 bases and 10 bases, there was a span of 18 bases. It was patients with CD8+CD57+ cell expansion by flow cytometry who were chosen for sequencing. Every patient was diagnosed with severe acquired aplastic anemia. This sample was included in a study of CD8+CD57+ T cells in acquired aplastic anemia. Profiling of TCR beta VDJ combinations and CDR3 sequences used genomic DNA as template. TCRdb used MiXCR to reprocess the reads, holding one entry per CDR3 protein. The sample holds hundreds of thousands of distinct CDR3 sequences, around 49% seen once.

Sequences were obtained from sorted CD4+, CD8+, or CD8+CD57+ T cells (not recorded which) from PBMCs. This sequence was found in a human donor with aplastic anemia. The gene calls are TRBV3-1 and TRBJ2-1; D call uncertain. CDR3: CASSEIPMVPEQFF. The CDR3 bases are TGTGCCAGCAGCGAAATCCCCATGGTTCCGGAGCAGTTCTTC.